The next 32 T cell receptor beta chains were all read from a single sample in a study of CD8 T cells in Susac syndrome. An input of about 0.5 to 1 ug of RNA was subjected to reverse transcription using random hexamers. MiXCR, run by TCRdb on the immunoSEQ multiplex PCR reads, gives a single entry per CDR3 protein. Among tens of thousands of distinct CDR3 sequences listed, around 94% were seen once. Sequenced input: CD4+ T cells from PBMCs. The receptors originated from a human donor with Susac syndrome.

In this sample, this clonotype turned up a few times. The chain is built from TRBV14 and TRBJ2-2; 8 positions match TRBD1. CDR1 is SGHDN and CDR2 is FVKESK in the germline V gene. Unmatched junction bases numbered 7, after V lost 4 bases and J lost 6 bases. This CDR3 is 15 amino acids long. CDR3 nucleotides: TGTGCCAGCAGCCGCGACAGGGGCAGGGCCGGGGAGCTGTTTTTT. Residues: CASSRDRGRAGELFF.

This chain connects TRBV4-1 to TRBJ2-5, with no clear D. Germline V gene data show CDR1 as MGHRA and CDR2 as YSYEKL. This CDR3 spans 14 amino acids. V was trimmed by 4 bases and J by 4 bases, leaving 13 bases between them. The CDR3 region has the DNA TGCGCCAGCAGCCTAGTTAGTGGCCCAGAGACCCAGTACTTC. Its translation: CASSLVSGPETQYF.

V gene TRBV3-1 combines with J gene TRBJ2-1, with TRBD1 as a possible D gene (5 bases). Germline V gives CDR1 LGHDT, CDR2 YNNKEL (reference sequence). The CDR3 loop spans 13 amino acids. With 0 bases removed from V and 9 bases from J, the gap between germline ends came to 9 bases. The CDR3 DNA reads as TGTGCCAGCAGCCAAGACAGGGCTGGTGAGCAGTTCTTC. The encoded protein is CASSQDRAGEQFF.

The genes are TRBV12-3 or TRBV12-4 and TRBJ1-2, with D possibly being TRBD1 (5 bases). The CDR3 has 16 amino acids. V was clipped by 2 bases and J by 2 bases, with 15 bases between them. CDR3 loop: CASSLPLGWGNYGYTF. Written as DNA, the CDR3 is TGTGCCAGCAGTTTACCCTTGGGGTGGGGGAACTATGGCTACACCTTC.

The chain couples TRBV5-1 to TRBJ2-3; D may correspond to TRBD1 or TRBD2 (6 bases each). The germline V gene encodes CDR1 SGHRS and CDR2 YFSETQ. Trimming took off 1 base at V and 7 bases at J, with 19 bases between the two ends. The CDR3 contains 16 residues. CDR3 sequence reads: CASSLRGGFRDNTQYF. DNA for the CDR3: TGCGCCAGCAGCTTGCGGGGAGGATTCAGGGACAATACGCAGTATTTT. Supplemented by reference TRBV5-1 and TRBJ2-3, the full variable domain reads KAGVTQTPRYLIKTRGQQVTLSCSPISGHRSVSWYQQTPGQGLQFLFEYFSETQRNKGNFPGRFSGRQFSNSRSEMNVSTLELGDSALYLCASSLRGGFRDNTQYFGPGTRLTVL.

The chain recombines TRBV20-1 with TRBJ1-1, with D maybe TRBD1 (5 bases). V lost 7 bases and J 0 bases, leaving 6 bases between the germline ends. Germline assignment: CDR1 DFQATT and CDR2 SNEGSKA (reference sequence). The CDR3 contains 11 residues. The CDR3 coding sequence is TGCAGTGTGACAGTGAACACTGAAGCTTTCTTT. Amino acid sequence: CSVTVNTEAFF.

The V call is TRBV29-1, the J call TRBJ2-7; tentative D call: TRBD1 (5 bases). The germline V gene encodes CDR1 SQVTM and CDR2 ANQGSEA. The germline V and J ends were trimmed by 3 bases and 2 bases, with 11 bases remaining between them. CDR3 length: 13 residues. CDR3 sequence reads: CSVDGRQPYEQYF. In nucleotides, the CDR3 is TGCAGCGTTGACGGGCGACAGCCCTACGAGCAGTACTTC.

The chain joins TRBV30 to TRBJ2-3; 8 bases match TRBD2. CDR1 and CDR2 from the germline V gene are GTSNPN and SVGIG (reference sequence). CDR3 length equals 13 residues. The V gene end was trimmed by 5 bases and the J gene end by 5 bases; junction bases not matched to a gene: 6. CDR3 loop: CAWVGTSVDTQYF. The CDR3 DNA follows: TGTGCCTGGGTCGGGACTAGTGTAGATACGCAGTATTTT.

V gene TRBV6-5 combines with J gene TRBJ1-1; no firm D call. Trimming pared 2 bases from V and 11 bases from J, leaving 9 bases between. The CDR3 runs to 11 residues. Looked up from germline, CDR1 is MNHEY and CDR2 is SVGAGI. DNA of the CDR3: TGTGCCAGCAGTTACCCCCCTACCGCTTTCTTT. It specifies CASSYPPTAFF.

In its sample, this clonotype was seen once. The chain couples TRBV7-3 to TRBJ2-1; TRBD2 matches 12 bases. Germline V gene data show CDR1 as SGHTA and CDR2 as FQGTGA. The CDR3 totals 15 residues. The junction had 8 bases not matched to a gene; V was cut back by 5 bases and J by 9 bases. The CDR3 loop is CASSATSGGSPEQFF. CDR3 bases: TGTGCCAGCAGCGCGACTAGCGGGGGTAGCCCTGAGCAGTTCTTC.

The rearrangement joins TRBV6-1 to TRBJ2-7, with a weak D call TRBD2 (6 bases). V lost 6 bases to trimming and J lost 7 bases, with 10 bases between them. This CDR3 contains 11 residues. Germline loops: CDR1 MNHNS, CDR2 SASEGT. The CDR3 reads CASSPGREQYF. The CDR3 nucleotides are TGTGCCAGCAGCCCGGGGAGGGAGCAGTACTTC.

The genes are TRBV5-4 and TRBJ1-1; no firm D call. Trimming cost V 4 bases and J 3 bases, with 10 bases left between them. This CDR3 region has 13 residues. From germline, CDR1 is SGHNT and CDR2 YYREEE (reference sequence). In DNA, the CDR3 is TGTGCCAGCAGCGCTGGGCCGCACACTGAAGCTTTCTTT. As protein: CASSAGPHTEAFF. The full variable domain, with the rest looked up from reference TRBV5-4 and TRBJ1-1, is ETGVTQSPTHLIKTRGQQVTLRCSSQSGHNTVSWYQQALGQGPQFIFQYYREEENGRGNFPPRFSGLQFPNYSSELNVNALELDDSALYLCASSAGPHTEAFFGQGTRLTVV.

The chain employs TRBV2 and TRBJ2-1; 9 bases map to TRBD2. The CDR3 consists of 13 residues. V trimming: 8 bases; J trimming: 7 bases; junction bases outside the gene matches: 6. Germline CDR1 and CDR2: SNHLY and FYNNEI. The CDR3 DNA is TGTGCCAGCCGCGGGGGGGCAGGGAATGAGCAGTTCTTC. Residues: CASRGGAGNEQFF.

A single count supports this clonotype. The V call is TRBV30, the J call TRBJ1-6; 7 bases agree with TRBD1. The CDR3 has 13 residues. CDR1 is GTSNPN and CDR2 is SVGIG in the germline V gene (reference sequence). After removal of 4 bases from V and 9 bases from J, the junction contained 6 bases not matched to a gene. The CDR3 coding sequence is TGTGCCTGGACTACAGGGGACGGTTCACCCCTCCACTTT. Residues: CAWTTGDGSPLHF.

This clonotype has more than one count but fewer than ten. This rearrangement joins TRBV11-2 to TRBJ1-5; TRBD1 agrees at 9 bases. Germline V lookup: CDR1 SGHAT, CDR2 FQNNGV. With 6 bases clipped from V and 5 bases from J, the junction kept 2 bases outside the gene matches. This CDR3 is built from 13 residues. Here the CDR3 DNA reads TGTGCCAGCAGTCGGGACAGGGATCAGCCCCAGCATTTT. Amino acids: CASSRDRDQPQHF.

The rearrangement joins TRBV24-1 to TRBJ2-1; D might be TRBD2 (5 bases). Trimming took off 3 bases at V and 8 bases at J, with 13 bases between the two ends. The CDR3 consists of 14 residues. CDR1 is KGHDR, CDR2 SFDVKD, per germline. The CDR3 nucleotides read TGTGCCACCAGTGATAAGAAGAGGCGGGATGAGCAGTTCTTC. Amino acids: CATSDKKRRDEQFF.

The chain couples TRBV2 to TRBJ1-2, with 7 bases identical to TRBD1. The CDR3 totals 13 residues. Germline assignment: CDR1 SNHLY and CDR2 FYNNEI. The ends lost 7 bases at V and 4 bases at J; junction bases unmatched: 6. The DNA of the CDR3 is TGTGCCAGCAAGACGACAGGGCCCTATGGCTACACCTTC. Its translation: CASKTTGPYGYTF.

The chain joins TRBV11-3 to TRBJ2-3, with TRBD2 identical over 9 bases. The germline CDR1 and CDR2 sequences are SGHNT and YENEEA. J lost 5 bases, V lost 5 bases, and 8 bases had no gene match. The CDR3 spans 15 residues. The CDR3 DNA reads as TGTGCCAGCAGCCTAGGACTAGCGAGAGGAGATACGCAGTATTTT. It encodes CASSLGLARGDTQYF.

The chain carries TRBV20-1 and TRBJ2-7, with TRBD2 matching 7 bases. Germline CDR1 DFQATT, CDR2 SNEGSKA (reference sequence). V gave up 6 bases and J gave up 2 bases; unmatched junction bases: 7. The CDR3 has 13 residues. This CDR3 is CSARSGTTYEQYF. As DNA, the CDR3 is TGCAGTGCCCGCAGCGGGACTACCTACGAGCAGTACTTC.

The chain employs TRBV24-1 and TRBJ2-1; 11 bases fit TRBD2. After removal of 5 bases from V and 8 bases from J, the junction contained 4 bases not matched to a gene. Germline CDR1 reads KGHDR; CDR2 reads SFDVKD. The CDR3 covers 14 residues. The CDR3, as DNA: TGTGCCACCAGTGCTAGCGGGGGGCTCGATGAGCAGTTCTTC. As protein: CATSASGGLDEQFF.

The chain uses TRBV25-1 and TRBJ2-7; D may be TRBD1 (5 bases). V was cut by 5 bases and J by 2 bases, with 10 bases left in between. Per the germline V gene, CDR1 is MGHDK and CDR2 is SYGVNS. This CDR3 comprises 13 residues. The DNA of the CDR3 is TGTGCCAGCAGTCCCCAGGGCACCTACGAGCAGTACTTC. Amino acids: CASSPQGTYEQYF.

This sequence joins TRBV15 and TRBJ2-7; D possibly corresponds to TRBD1 (6 bases). Germline V gene sequence: CDR1 LNHNV, CDR2 YYDKDF (reference sequence). The germline V and J ends were trimmed by 0 bases and 5 bases, with 11 bases remaining between them. The CDR3 extends over 14 amino acids. CDR3 nucleotides: TGTGCCACCAGCAGAGATCGAACAGGGCACGAGCAGTACTTC. Amino acid sequence: CATSRDRTGHEQYF.

This chain links TRBV19 with TRBJ1-1; TRBD1 matches at 8 bases. Germline assignment: CDR1 LNHDA and CDR2 SQIVND (reference sequence). Trimming at V came to 6 bases and at J to 3 bases, leaving 3 bases not matched to a gene. This CDR3 has 13 amino acids. CDR3 residues: CASSTTGDTEAFF. The CDR3, as DNA: TGTGCCAGTAGCACGACAGGGGACACTGAAGCTTTCTTT.

The V and J genes are TRBV25-1 and TRBJ2-1; the D gene could be TRBD1 or TRBD2 (5 bases each). The germline V gene has CDR1 MGHDK and CDR2 SYGVNS. There are 10 residues in the CDR3. The V gene lost 8 bases and the J gene lost 13 bases, with 12 bases spanning the gap. This CDR3 is CASHRPGQFF. The CDR3 nucleotides read TGTGCCAGCCACAGGCCGGGACAGTTCTTC.

V gene TRBV9 combines with J gene TRBJ2-6; D is undetermined. Trimming cost V 7 bases and J 2 bases, with 7 bases left between them. This CDR3 region has 13 residues. The germline V gene encodes CDR1 SGDLS and CDR2 YYNGEE. CDR3 sequence: CASEKAGANVLTF. CDR3 nucleotides: TGTGCCAGCGAGAAGGCTGGGGCCAACGTCCTGACTTTC.

The genes are TRBV24-1 and TRBJ2-3; TRBD1 matches 8 bases. Germline CDR1 reads KGHDR; CDR2 reads SFDVKD. Losses at the gene ends were 3 bases for V and 6 bases for J; bases not matched to a gene: 10. This CDR3 is built from 16 residues. CDR3 region: CATSDAGPGGWDTQYF. Here the CDR3 DNA reads TGTGCCACCAGTGATGCCGGCCCAGGGGGCTGGGATACGCAGTATTTT.

V and J are TRBV30 and TRBJ1-1, with D perhaps TRBD1 (6 bases). Trimming cost V 8 bases and J 0 bases, with 16 bases left between them. This CDR3 region has 14 residues. Germline-derived CDR1 and CDR2 are GTSNPN and SVGIG (reference sequence). CDR3 protein: CALEQGTMNTEAFF. CDR3 DNA: TGTGCCCTGGAGCAGGGGACCATGAACACTGAAGCTTTCTTT.

The chain combines TRBV11-1 with TRBJ2-7; D is unclear. The V gene's germline CDR1 is SGHAT and CDR2 FQDESV (reference sequence). There are 15 residues in the CDR3. Trimming took off 1 base at V and 3 bases at J, with 13 bases between the two ends. For the CDR3, the DNA is TGTGCCAGCAGCTTAGACCGGCACAGCGTCTACGAGCAGTACTTC. Its protein product is CASSLDRHSVYEQYF.

This clonotype was seen once. The V gene is TRBV7-2, the J gene TRBJ2-7; D possibly corresponds to TRBD1 (5 bases). Per germline, CDR1 SGHTA and CDR2 FQGNSA. V lost 0 bases to trimming and J lost 5 bases, with 11 bases between them. The CDR3 loop spans 14 amino acids. CDR3 nucleotide sequence: TGTGCCAGCAGCTTAGCAGGGGCTTTAGACGAGCAGTACTTC. Its translation is CASSLAGALDEQYF.

The rearrangement uses TRBV6-2 or TRBV6-3 and TRBJ1-1; D uncertain. The germline CDR1 and CDR2 sequences are MNHEY and SVGEGT. V was shortened by 8 bases and J by 0 bases, with 7 bases between the two germline ends. This CDR3 is 12 amino acids long. The CDR3 reads CASYRLNTEAFF. The CDR3 DNA follows: TGTGCCAGCTACCGACTGAACACTGAAGCTTTCTTT.

The V and J genes are TRBV5-1 and TRBJ1-5, with a possible D match to TRBD1 (5 bases). Trimming removed 0 bases at V and 2 bases at J, with 9 bases between. From germline, CDR1 is SGHRS and CDR2 YFSETQ. This CDR3 contains 15 residues. CDR3 protein: CASSLEGVGNQPQHF. The CDR3 DNA follows: TGCGCCAGCAGCTTGGAAGGGGTCGGCAATCAGCCCCAGCATTTT.

This sequence joins TRBV14 and TRBJ2-5, with D hard to call. Germline CDR1 reads SGHDN; CDR2 reads FVKESK. The V and J ends lost 0 bases and 7 bases respectively, with 12 bases between them. The length of the CDR3 is 14 residues. CDR3 protein: CASSQDLAGGTQYF. The CDR3 DNA follows: TGTGCCAGCAGCCAAGATCTCGCAGGTGGGACCCAGTACTTC.